At least ten counts were recorded for the clone carrying this TCR beta chain. Its antigen is undetermined. Making use of molecular barcodes, quantitative 5'-RACE generated TCR beta libraries. Via MiXCR, TCRdb re-called the 5' RACE reads, giving one row per CDR3 protein. The sample has 130,000 or so distinct CDR3 sequences, roughly 7.3% seen once. This sample stems from a study of CD8 T cells in ankylosing spondylitis. Study-level points and caveats: Some of these motif variants have turned up before, in reports on reactive arthritis synovial fluid and blood. Peripheral blood samples showed relatively rare disease-linked clones, and these clones were CD8+.

The TCR was taken from a male donor with ankylosing spondylitis or in good health (not recorded which). Sequenced material: blood, either unsorted or a sorted T cell fraction (not recorded which).

DNA for the CDR3: TGTGCCAGCAGCCGTAGCGGGTCGAACAAAAACATTCAGTACTTC. It specifies CASSRSGSNKNIQYF. The chain uses TRBV7-2 and TRBJ2-4, with TRBD2 matching 7 bases. The V segment lost 5 bases and the J segment 3 bases; nucleotides outside the gene matches: 7. The germline CDR1 and CDR2 sequences are SGHTA and FQGNSA. The CDR3 spans 15 residues.